These 26 T cell receptor beta chains originate from one sample sequenced in a study of naive and memory T cell subsets. Study findings and constraints: A few larger clonotypes appeared in naive repertoires, especially CD8, possibly memory cells re-expressing CD45RA.

An equimolar mix of two oligonucleotides served as the beta constant-region primer for TRBC1 and TRBC2. Nested alpha and beta constant-region primers with the SP2 primer drove four PCR rounds on ligated cDNA. TCRdb passed the UMI-ligation and nested PCR reads through MiXCR, listing each CDR3 protein once. The sample holds roughly 83,000 distinct CDR3 sequences; around 11% are singletons and the top ten take over 0.11%. Antigens for these TCRs are unknown. What was sequenced was naive CD4+ T cells from blood. These receptors all stem from a human donor in good health.

The table lists this clonotype with many counts. J is TRBJ1-2 and V is TRBV7-9; D call uncertain. With 5 bases removed from V and 7 bases from J, the gap between germline ends came to 14 bases. The CDR3 runs to 13 residues. CDR1 and CDR2 from the germline V gene are SEHNR and FQNEAQ (reference sequence). For the CDR3, the DNA is TGTGCCAGCAGCAAGTCCGACGGTTTTGGCTACACCTTC. This translates into CASSKSDGFGYTF.

This clonotype occurred many times. V usage is TRBV12-3 or TRBV12-4 and J usage is TRBJ2-7; no firm D call. This CDR3 contains 15 residues. V shed 4 bases and J shed 5 bases, with 18 bases lying between them. The CDR3 coding sequence is TGTGCCAGCAGTTCGCTCGGGTCAGGACGAGACGAGCAGTACTTC. This gives the protein CASSSLGSGRDEQYF.

This clonotype was detected ten times or more. The chain is built from TRBV7-2 and TRBJ2-2; 9 bases are a match to TRBD2. Per the germline V gene, CDR1 is SGHTA and CDR2 is FQGNSA. The CDR3 has 17 residues. After removal of 2 bases from V and 6 bases from J, the junction contained 10 bases not matched to a gene. CDR3 coding DNA: TGTGCCAGCAGCTTATGGGGCGGGAGGGCCCTCGCCGGGGAGCTGTTTTTT. This encodes CASSLWGGRALAGELFF.

V gene TRBV28 combines with J gene TRBJ2-4, with D possibly called TRBD1 or TRBD2 (5 bases each). This CDR3 is built from 16 residues. Deletions cut 7 bases from V and 4 bases from J, with 20 bases between. Germline V CDR1 and CDR2: MDHEN, SYDVKM. DNA for the CDR3: TGTGCCAGCATGCCATATTCCGGGACGGCGAAAAACATTCAGTACTTC. Translated, it gives CASMPYSGTAKNIQYF.

This clonotype turned up a few times. The V and J genes are TRBV20-1 and TRBJ2-3; D could derive from TRBD1 or TRBD2 (5 bases each). V was trimmed by 5 bases and J by 9 bases, leaving 21 bases between them. CDR1 and CDR2 from the germline V gene are DFQATT and SNEGSKA (reference sequence). The CDR3 is made up of 14 amino acids. The CDR3 region is CSARGPLGAPTQYF. The CDR3 bases are TGCAGTGCTCGGGGCCCATTAGGAGCCCCAACGCAGTATTTT.

CDR3 amino acids: CASSPLAGQARNEQFF. DNA of the CDR3: TGTGCCAGCAGCCCCCTAGCGGGCCAAGCGAGGAATGAGCAGTTCTTC. This chain connects TRBV14 to TRBJ2-1; 8 nucleotides align to TRBD2. Germline V gene sequence: CDR1 SGHDN, CDR2 FVKESK. CDR3 length equals 16 residues. The junction had 12 bases not matched to a gene; V was cut back by 4 bases and J by 7 bases.

This clonotype was seen only a few times. The chain is built from TRBV11-3 and TRBJ1-1; tentative D call: TRBD1 (6 bases). Germline V gene data show CDR1 as SGHNT and CDR2 as YENEEA. The V end lost 5 bases, the J end lost 6 bases, and 13 bases lay between the germline ends. The CDR3 contains 13 residues. CDR3 nucleotides: TGTGCCAGCAGCGCCCTGACAGGAGCTGAAGCTTTCTTT. Amino acid sequence: CASSALTGAEAFF.

The CDR3 DNA sequence: TGCAGTGCTAGGCGGGGTGCGGAGCAGTACTTC. Amino acid sequence: CSARRGAEQYF. The gene calls are TRBV20-1 and TRBJ2-7, with a weak D call TRBD2 (6 bases). Germline CDR1 reads DFQATT; CDR2 reads SNEGSKA (reference sequence). Trimming removed 3 bases at V and 7 bases at J, with 10 bases between. The CDR3 extends over 11 amino acids.

The rearrangement links TRBV2 to TRBJ2-2, with TRBD2 identical over 13 bases. This CDR3 region has 15 residues. The V gene's germline CDR1 is SNHLY and CDR2 FYNNEI. The V segment lost 6 bases and the J segment 7 bases; nucleotides outside the gene matches: 5. CDR3 bases: TGTGCCAGCAGGGTCGGACTAGCGGGGGTCGGGGAGCTGTTTTTT. It specifies CASRVGLAGVGELFF.

This clonotype has a handful of counts. The rearrangement joins TRBV7-9 to TRBJ1-4; no clear D. This CDR3 is 15 amino acids long. V was shortened by 1 base and J by 6 bases, with 12 bases between the two germline ends. Germline CDR1 and CDR2: SEHNR and FQNEAQ (reference sequence). This CDR3 reads CASSLGSRVDEKLFF. The CDR3 coding sequence is TGTGCCAGCAGCTTAGGTAGCAGAGTTGATGAAAAACTGTTTTTT. Drawing the rest from reference TRBV7-9 and TRBJ1-4, the complete variable domain is DTGVSQNPRHKITKRGQNVTFRCDPISEHNRLYWYRQTLGQGPEFLTYFQNEAQLEKSRLLSDRFSAERPKGSFSTLEIQRTEQGDSAMYLCASSLGSRVDEKLFFGSGTQLSVL.

Many counts were recorded for this clonotype. V and J are TRBV20-1 and TRBJ2-5, with a weak D call TRBD2 (6 bases). Germline CDR1 DFQATT, CDR2 SNEGSKA (reference sequence). The V gene lost 6 bases and the J gene lost 5 bases, with 19 bases spanning the gap. This CDR3 comprises 14 residues. This CDR3 reads CSAPTSSSWETQYF. The CDR3 nucleotides are TGCAGTGCGCCGACTAGTAGTTCTTGGGAGACCCAGTACTTC.

The chain joins TRBV5-4 to TRBJ2-3; D tentatively fits TRBD1 or TRBD2 (5 bases each). Germline assignment: CDR1 SGHNT and CDR2 YYREEE (reference sequence). This CDR3 is 17 amino acids long. With 3 bases removed from V and 2 bases from J, the gap between germline ends came to 19 bases. The CDR3 DNA follows: TGTGCCAGCAGCTCCCCGCCTGGGACCGACGACACAGATACGCAGTATTTT. Protein: CASSSPPGTDDTDTQYF.

The chain joins TRBV29-1 to TRBJ2-4; no clear D. Germline V gene data show CDR1 as SQVTM and CDR2 as ANQGSEA. The V and J ends lost 4 bases and 0 bases respectively, with 10 bases between them. This CDR3 is built from 14 residues. The CDR3 is CSVAPTVAKNIQYF. CDR3 nucleotide sequence: TGCAGCGTTGCCCCAACAGTAGCCAAAAACATTCAGTACTTC.

This clonotype was found a few times. Here the CDR3 reads CASSRNLDRGDYGYTF. As DNA, the CDR3 is TGTGCCAGCAGCCGAAATCTGGACAGGGGCGACTATGGCTACACCTTC. The rearrangement uses TRBV7-9 and TRBJ1-2; 9 nucleotides agree with TRBD1. Trimming removed 5 bases from V and 3 bases from J; junction bases left unmatched: 10. This CDR3 has 16 residues. Germline V gene data show CDR1 as SEHNR and CDR2 as FQNEAQ (reference sequence).

This clonotype was counted only a few times. The chain recombines TRBV2 with TRBJ2-3, with 7 bases identical to TRBD2. In germline, CDR1 is SNHLY, CDR2 FYNNEI. The CDR3 is 16 amino acids. The ends lost 3 bases at V and 0 bases at J; junction bases unmatched: 6. For the CDR3, the DNA is TGTGCCAGCAGTGATTCGGCGGGAGTCAGCACAGATACGCAGTATTTT. Translation: CASSDSAGVSTDTQYF.

V is TRBV3-1 and J is TRBJ1-5; 7 bases line up with TRBD1. This CDR3 spans 15 amino acids. The ends lost 6 bases at V and 6 bases at J; junction bases unmatched: 11. Germline V gives CDR1 LGHDT, CDR2 YNNKEL (reference sequence). In nucleotides, the CDR3 is TGTGCCAGCAGTACCGGGACAGCAAACCTTCAGCCCCAGCATTTT. It translates to CASSTGTANLQPQHF.

This clonotype was recorded many times. The V and J genes are TRBV20-1 and TRBJ2-7; TRBD2 matches 13 bases. After removal of 3 bases from V and 9 bases from J, the junction contained 5 bases not matched to a gene. Germline V gives CDR1 DFQATT, CDR2 SNEGSKA (reference sequence). This CDR3 is 13 amino acids long. The CDR3 spells CSASTSGREVQYF. The CDR3 DNA follows: TGCAGTGCTAGTACTAGCGGGAGGGAAGTGCAGTACTTC.

The J gene is TRBJ2-1, the V gene TRBV7-2, with 8 bases aligning to TRBD2. Germline V gives CDR1 SGHTA, CDR2 FQGNSA. The CDR3 extends over 17 amino acids. J lost 0 bases, V lost 1 base, and 5 bases had no gene match. The CDR3 DNA sequence: TGTGCCAGCAGCTTAGAGACTAGCGCCCTCTCCTACAATGAGCAGTTCTTC. This encodes CASSLETSALSYNEQFF.

This clonotype has a handful of counts. The rearrangement joins TRBV6-2 or TRBV6-3 to TRBJ1-5; no reliable D call. Trimming removed 2 bases from V and 2 bases from J, with 10 bases in between. The CDR3 is 15 amino acids. Germline V gene sequence: CDR1 MNHEY, CDR2 SVGEGT. The CDR3 sequence: CASSYVGSGNQPQHF. CDR3 bases: TGTGCCAGCAGTTACGTAGGTTCTGGCAATCAGCCCCAGCATTTT.

The chain combines TRBV6-6 with TRBJ2-7, with D possibly TRBD1 on 6 matching bases. This CDR3 spans 15 amino acids. The V end was cut by 5 bases, the J end by 2 bases, with 16 bases between. Germline loops: CDR1 MNHNY, CDR2 SVGAGI (reference sequence). The CDR3 DNA reads TGTGCCAGCAGTCCCCAAACTGGGGGCCCCTACGAGCAGTACTTC. Translated, it gives CASSPQTGGPYEQYF.

This clonotype showed up just a few times. The rearrangement uses TRBV19 and TRBJ1-5; 7 bases fit TRBD1. With V trimmed by 5 bases and J by 4 bases, 2 bases remained unmatched. The CDR3 is made up of 13 amino acids. Per germline, CDR1 LNHDA and CDR2 SQIVND (reference sequence). Here the CDR3 reads CASSDRANQPQHF. CDR3 DNA: TGTGCCAGTAGTGACAGGGCGAATCAGCCCCAGCATTTT.

This clonotype came up a few times. CDR3 nucleotides: TGTGCCAGCCAGGTACTAGCGTTCCAAGAGACCCAGTACTTC. Translated: CASQVLAFQETQYF. V usage is TRBV6-6 and J usage is TRBJ2-5; 7 bases are shared with TRBD2. CDR3 size: 14 residues. J lost 1 base, V lost 8 bases, and 7 bases had no gene match. Per the germline V gene, CDR1 is MNHNY and CDR2 is SVGAGI (reference sequence).

This clonotype was detected only a few times. The chain carries TRBV11-3 and TRBJ2-2, with 10 bases fitting TRBD2. With V trimmed by 5 bases and J by 0 bases, 3 bases remained unmatched. The CDR3 loop spans 16 amino acids. The germline CDR1 and CDR2 sequences are SGHNT and YENEEA. The CDR3 sequence is CASSLAGVSNTGELFF. The CDR3 DNA sequence: TGTGCCAGCAGCCTAGCGGGAGTGTCGAACACCGGGGAGCTGTTTTTT.

Only a few counts were recorded for this clonotype. CDR3 coding DNA: TGTGCCACCAGTGATTTGGGAGGTCGTGGCACCGGGGAGCTGTTTTTT. It yields the protein CATSDLGGRGTGELFF. This sequence joins TRBV24-1 and TRBJ2-2; D might be TRBD2 (5 bases). Germline V CDR1 and CDR2: KGHDR, SFDVKD. With 0 bases removed from V and 4 bases from J, the gap between germline ends came to 11 bases. The length of the CDR3 is 16 residues.

In this sample, this clonotype turned up many times. The chain recombines TRBV6-5 with TRBJ1-1; D may be TRBD1 (5 bases). Germline V gene lookup returns CDR1 MNHEY and CDR2 SVGAGI. The V end lost 5 bases, the J end lost 5 bases, and 15 bases lay between the germline ends. The CDR3 extends over 14 amino acids. In DNA form, the CDR3 reads TGTGCCAGCAGTATGGGGCGCAGGGAAACTGAAGCTTTCTTT. Its translation: CASSMGRRETEAFF.

This clonotype occurred many times. The J gene is TRBJ2-5, the V gene TRBV20-1; perhaps D is TRBD1 or TRBD2 (5 bases each). This CDR3 has 16 residues. V gave up 1 base and J gave up 4 bases, with 19 bases separating them. Germline V gene data show CDR1 as DFQATT and CDR2 as SNEGSKA (reference sequence). The DNA of the CDR3 is TGCAGTGCTAGAGCCGCGCAGAACTGGGGGAGAGAGACCCAGTACTTC. As protein: CSARAAQNWGRETQYF.